This TCR beta chain was documented in a study of cytomegalovirus exposure and HLA in healthy donors. Clones were sequenced by immunoSEQ multiplex PCR, and TCRdb holds only the in-frame ones, with some missing. The sample holds tens of thousands of clones, 90% to 95% seen once. Trimming stripped 6 bases from V and 11 bases from J, with 19 bases between. From germline, CDR1 is MNHEY and CDR2 SMNVEV (reference sequence). The CDR3 contains 13 residues. The receptor's source is a young woman in good health and CMV-seronegative. V is TRBV27 and J is TRBJ1-1; no clear D. The sample taken for sequencing was PBMCs. CDR3 nucleotide sequence: TGTGCCAGCAGCTTGCAGGCGGGGTATGCGGCTTTCTTT. This gives the protein CASSLQAGYAAFF.